This entry features one T cell receptor (beta chain) sequence. Its target is not known. This sample is drawn from a study of T cell responses to AZD1222 COVID-19 vaccine. For the study at large: Pooled samples include second doses given at about 4 or 12 weeks.

Germline CDR1 reads SGHNT; CDR2 reads YENEEA. The CDR3 is 15 residues long. V dropped 5 bases and J dropped 6; count of bases not matched to a gene: 4. Study-level findings and limits: The CD4 TCRs associated with vaccination extended across spike and predominated at 160-218 and 743-854. Baseline serology detected seropositivity in only six or seven AZD1222 recipients.

TCRdb's copy holds only in-frame clones and misses some; the assay was immunoSEQ multiplex PCR. The sample lists 140,000 or so clones, under 95% occurring once. The specimen comprised peripheral blood, sampled on day 0 of AZD1222 vaccination. This sequence originates from an adult in good health. The rearrangement links TRBV11-3 to TRBJ2-1, with 13 positions matching TRBD2. The CDR3 protein is CASSRTSGGANEQFF. For the CDR3, the DNA is TGTGCCAGCAGCAGAACTAGCGGGGGGGCCAATGAGCAGTTCTTC.